The 3 T cell receptor beta chains reported below all come from one sample, sequenced in a study of glioma-infiltrating T cells after dendritic cell vaccination (dated by TCRdb to the mid-2010s). The library was prepared using the immunoSEQ multiplex PCR assay. TCRdb stores this immuneACCESS table with in-frame sequences only. Part of the clones is absent; in the studies checked, under half of the shortfall reflects unresolved V genes, and no reason is known for the rest. The sample table shows tens of thousands of clones, and around 90% are seen once. 3% to 3.5% of the sample belongs to the ten largest clones. The starting material was blood, obtained before dendritic cell vaccination. These receptors were obtained from a human donor with glioblastoma.

This clone was seen a few times. The DNA of the CDR3 is TGTGCCAGCAGTTACGCACCGGGACAGGAAGAGACCCAGTACTTC. As protein: CASSYAPGQEETQYF. The chain has TRBV6-5 and TRBJ2-5; 8 positions agree with TRBD1. Germline assignment: CDR1 MNHEY and CDR2 SVGAGI. The CDR3 runs 15 residues. Trimming removed 2 bases from V and 3 bases from J; junction bases left unmatched: 5.

This clone showed up just once. This chain links TRBV7-8 with TRBJ2-7, with D perhaps matching TRBD2 (6 bases). Germline CDR1 reads SGHVS; CDR2 reads FQNEAQ. The V end was cut by 5 bases, the J end by 3 bases, with 20 bases between. The CDR3 contains 16 residues. In DNA form, the CDR3 reads TGTGCCAGCAGCCCAGGGCGGGACTCCGCGAACTACGAGCAGTACTTC. Translated, it gives CASSPGRDSANYEQYF.

This chain connects TRBV5-1 to TRBJ2-1, with TRBD2 matching over 11 bases. The J segment lost 6 bases and the V segment lost 3 bases, leaving 2 bases of the junction unmatched. This CDR3 has 14 amino acids. Germline-derived CDR1 and CDR2 are SGHRS and YFSETQ. The CDR3 nucleotides read TGCGCCAGCAGCTGGGGGACTAGCGGCAATGAGCAGTTCTTC. The encoded protein is CASSWGTSGNEQFF.